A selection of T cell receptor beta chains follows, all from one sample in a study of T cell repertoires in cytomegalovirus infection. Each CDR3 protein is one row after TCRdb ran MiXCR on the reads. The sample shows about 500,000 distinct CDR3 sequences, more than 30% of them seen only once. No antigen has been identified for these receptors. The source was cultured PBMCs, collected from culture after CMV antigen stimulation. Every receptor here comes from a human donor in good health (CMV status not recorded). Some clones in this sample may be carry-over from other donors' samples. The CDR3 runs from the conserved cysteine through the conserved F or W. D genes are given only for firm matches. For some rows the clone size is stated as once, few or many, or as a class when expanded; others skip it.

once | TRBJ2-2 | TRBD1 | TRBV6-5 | CASGRQGVPNTGELFF | TGTGCCAGCGGTAGACAGGGGGTACCGAACACCGGGGAGCTGTTTTTT
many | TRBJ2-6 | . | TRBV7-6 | CASSPRGGSGANVLTF | TGTGCCAGCAGCCCGAGAGGGGGGTCCGGGGCCAACGTCCTGACTTTC
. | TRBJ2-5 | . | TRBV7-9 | CASIPGNQETQYF | TGTGCCAGCATCCCGGGGAACCAAGAGACCCAGTACTTC
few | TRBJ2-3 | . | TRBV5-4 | CASSLERAADTQYF | TGTGCCAGCAGCTTGGAGCGGGCGGCAGATACGCAGTATTTT
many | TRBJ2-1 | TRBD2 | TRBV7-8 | CASSLVTGLAGHEQFF | TGTGCCAGCAGCTTAGTCACGGGACTAGCGGGGCATGAGCAGTTCTTC
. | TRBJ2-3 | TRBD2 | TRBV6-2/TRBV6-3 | CASSYRDGHREGQADTQYF | TGTGCCAGCAGTTACCGGGACGGCCACCGGGAGGGCCAGGCAGATACGCAGTATTTT
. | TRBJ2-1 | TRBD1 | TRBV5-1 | CASSIRDRNNEQFF | TGCGCCAGCAGCATCCGGGACAGAAACAATGAGCAGTTCTTC
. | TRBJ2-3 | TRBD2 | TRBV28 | CASVSVAGGFVDTQYF | TGTGCCAGCGTATCCGTGGCGGGAGGTTTTGTAGATACGCAGTATTTT
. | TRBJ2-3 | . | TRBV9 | CASSVEWERAGTDTQYF | TGTGCCAGCAGCGTAGAATGGGAGCGGGCTGGGACAGATACGCAGTATTTT
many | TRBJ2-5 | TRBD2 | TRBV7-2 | CASSLVAGGAETQYF | TGTGCCAGCAGCTTAGTAGCGGGAGGGGCCGAGACCCAGTACTTC
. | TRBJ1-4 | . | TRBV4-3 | CASSPRDTNEKLFF | TGCGCCAGCAGCCCAAGGGATACGAATGAAAAACTGTTTTTT
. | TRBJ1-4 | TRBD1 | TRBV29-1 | CSVDPTGRSEKLFF | TGCAGCGTTGATCCGACAGGGCGGAGTGAAAAACTGTTTTTT
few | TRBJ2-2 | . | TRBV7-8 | CASSQGPLPAGELFF | TGTGCCAGCAGCCAGGGGCCTTTACCAGCCGGGGAGCTGTTTTTT
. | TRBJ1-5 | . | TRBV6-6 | CASSYSLGQTLDQPQHF | TGTGCCAGCAGTTACTCACTCGGGCAGACTCTCGATCAGCCCCAGCATTTT
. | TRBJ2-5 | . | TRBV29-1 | CSVGSEETQYF | TGCAGCGTTGGGAGCGAAGAGACCCAGTACTTC
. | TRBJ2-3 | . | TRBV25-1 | CASSIGLGAYADTQYF | TGTGCCAGCAGTATTGGACTCGGGGCCTACGCAGATACGCAGTATTTT
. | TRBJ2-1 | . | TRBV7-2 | CASSQTVGDEQFF | TGTGCCAGCAGCCAGACGGTAGGGGATGAGCAGTTCTTC
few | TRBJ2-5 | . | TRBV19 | CASNRPVVESYQETQYF | TGTGCCAGTAATCGGCCAGTGGTGGAGTCGTACCAAGAGACCCAGTACTTC
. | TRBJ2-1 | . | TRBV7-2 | CASGGTPSNNVQFF | TGTGCCAGTGGGGGGACTCCCTCGAACAATGTGCAGTTCTTC
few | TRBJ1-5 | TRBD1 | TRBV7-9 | CASTQGDSNQPQHF | TGTGCCAGCACCCAGGGGGATAGCAATCAGCCCCAGCATTTT